This TCR beta chain emerged from a study of T cells in Graves' hyperthyroidism and ophthalmopathy. Study-level results: Among thyroid clonotypes expanded above 0.001, most also appeared in blood.

V was shortened by 5 bases and J by 7 bases, with 15 bases between the two germline ends. The CDR3 is 13 residues long. Germline CDR1 is SNHLY and CDR2 is FYNNEI. As for this clonotype: Antigen unknown.

Stable Graves' hyperthyroidism denoted no ophthalmopathy progression over 18 months. The patients, who ranged from 18 to 65 in age, presented with newly diagnosed hyperthyroidism lasting under 2 months. The diagnostic basis comprised clinical symptoms, serum thyroxine and TRAb, thyroid ultrasound and orbital computed tomography. There were TCR beta CDR3 regions amplified from RNA transcripts. Initially, a first-round RT-PCR of the TCR CDR3 employed the HTBI primer set. TCRdb used MiXCR to reprocess the multiplex PCR reads, holding one entry per CDR3 protein. In the table there are 600,000 or so distinct CDR3 sequences, roughly 17% of which are singletons.

V and J are TRBV2 and TRBJ2-7; D is unclear. What was sequenced was blood. The sequence came from a woman under 40 with Graves' hyperthyroidism. CDR3: CASSLPRTGEQYF. The CDR3 DNA reads as TGTGCCAGCAGTTTACCCCGGACCGGGGAGCAGTACTTC. Drawing the rest from reference TRBV2 and TRBJ2-7, the complete variable domain is EPEVTQTPSHQVTQMGQEVILRCVPISNHLYFYWYRQILGQKVEFLVSFYNNEISEKSEIFDDQFSVERPDGSNFTLKIRSTKLEDSAMYFCASSLPRTGEQYFGPGTRLTVT.